This entry features one T cell receptor beta chain sequence. Its recognized antigen is unknown. Base quality data are lacking; no much larger clone is found one base away. Per the publication, the time point label means: pre-transplant. Thawed unstimulated PBMCs were stained for CD3, CD4 and CD8 and FACS-sorted into CD3+CD4+ and CD3+CD8+ populations. All 8 studied subjects were randomized to withdrawal of immunosuppression. The Qiagen DNeasy Blood and Tissue Kit was used to isolate genomic DNA. High-throughput TCRbeta CDR3 sequencing of frozen genomic DNA was performed by immunoSEQ, with PCR amplification, mapping, bias correction and internal controls included. Per the source publication's procedure: Only productive rearrangements were retained, and each unique TCRbeta sequence was defined by its CDR3 nucleotide sequence together with its V and J gene. For a sequence to be called donor-reactive, it needed a frequency of at least 0.01% and at least 5-fold expansion in CFSE-low cells compared with unstimulated pre-transplant cells. To ensure at least 90% detection power, minimum frequency thresholds were set for each subject based on that subject's lowest-template unstimulated sample. Jensen-Shannon divergence between the top 1000 TCRbeta sequences post- versus pre-transplant served as the measure of repertoire turnover. Two-sided Fisher's exact tests were used to test for changes in the detection of donor-reactive sequences. Held by TCRdb, this immuneACCESS table contains in-frame sequences only and omits some clones. Under half of the omission traces to an unresolved V gene where checked; the cause of the rest is unknown. That table furnishes V, J and clone size, whereas the DNA furnished D and trimming. Present in this sample are 55,000 or so clones, 70% to 80% of which were seen just once. Together, the top ten hold over 14% of the sample.

This record comes from a study of T cell clones after liver transplantation (dated by TCRdb to the late 2010s). Regarding the complete study: The samples were obtained from ITN030ST, a randomized trial that attempted immunosuppression withdrawal within 2 years after liver transplantation. Of the eight recipients, three were HCV-positive, while the remaining recipients had been transplanted for non-autoimmune, non-viral indications. Third party-reactive TCRbeta sequences were also identified from pre-transplant MLRs to serve as an antigen-independent comparator for donor-reactive sequences. To count as tolerant, a recipient had to stay completely off immunosuppression for at least one year without liver enzymes climbing beyond twice the upper limit of normal. Of the 8 liver transplant recipients making up the studied cohort, 3 were classified as tolerant and 5 as non-tolerant. Until randomization at 12-24 months post-transplant, subjects were given standard immunosuppression, with no induction therapy. Donor-reactive T cell clones were identified using TCRbeta sequencing after a pre-transplant mixed lymphocyte reaction and were then followed in post-transplant blood. Blood samples were collected pre-transplant, pre-randomization before withdrawal, and post-randomization after either full withdrawal or failed withdrawal.

The investigation overall reported the following: In most of the 8 subjects, regardless of tolerance or HCV status, circulating donor-reactive CD4 TCRbeta sequences dropped significantly post-transplant. Donor-reactive sequences decreased more than third party-reactive sequences, which suggests partial antigen-specific deletion that was not related to withdrawal success. Because of small, heterogeneous patient numbers and non-standardized post-transplant time points, the conclusions were only preliminary. Because allograft tissue specimens were not available, migration of donor-reactive T cells into the graft, rather than deletion, may have occurred. In two subjects, low numbers of available donor cells limited the measurable donor-reactive repertoire. Once repertoire turnover was taken into account, donor-reactive detection showed a significant reduction for CD4 in 7 of 8 subjects and for CD8 in 8 of 8.

Trimming removed 5 bases from V and 2 bases from J, leaving 7 bases between the germline ends. The CDR1 and CDR2 encoded by the germline V gene (reference sequence) are SEHNR and FQNEAQ. The CDR3 numbers 12 residues from cysteine through phenylalanine. Only the CDR3 DNA stays, 36 bases, in frame from base 1. This clonotype originated in a human donor who received a liver transplant. The chain is assembled from TRBV7-9 and TRBJ2-7; the D gene cannot be named for sure. The specimen comprised CD4+ T cells from blood, sampled before liver transplant. CDR3 protein: CASSRVTYEQYF. The sequenced DNA: TGTGCCAGCAGCCGCGTCACCTACGAGCAGTACTTC.